This entry concerns a single TCR beta chain. This likely traces to a read error, being one base from a far larger clone. This same CDR3 is encoded by further DNA sequences in the sample. This record comes from a study of shared clonotypes between healthy human individuals. Germline CDR1 is SEHNR and CDR2 is FQNEAQ (reference sequence). This CDR3 is 14 amino acids long. The donors were adults (healthy and HIV-negative) with no recent acute infections or vaccinations. The donors, all of them Caucasian adults, lived in Nashville, Tennessee. Libraries were prepared by immunoSEQ multiplex PCR; TCRdb keeps only in-frame clonotypes and omits some of them. Of about 1.1 million clones listed, roughly 77% are singletons.

The material sequenced was memory CD4+ T cells from PBMCs. The subset was: CD45RA-negative fraction. This clonotype was obtained from a man aged 18 to 30 in good health. Some clones in this sample may be carry-over from other donors' samples. The chain carries TRBV7-9 and TRBJ1-4; 10 bases are shared with TRBD1. The CDR3 reads CASSRTGGGEKLFF. The CDR3 DNA reads as TGTGCTAGCAGTCGGACAGGGGGTGGTGAAAAACTGTTTTTT. The complete variable domain, with remaining parts taken from reference TRBV7-9 and TRBJ1-4, reads DTGVSQNPRHKITKRGQNVTFRCDPISEHNRLYWYRQTLGQGPEFLTYFQNEAQLEKSRLLSDRFSAERPKGSFSTLEIQRTEQGDSAMYLCASSRTGGGEKLFFGSGTQLSVL.